These 3 T cell receptor beta chains were sequenced from one sample in a study of blood T cell repertoires in COVID-19 (dated by TCRdb to the early 2020s). The library was prepared using the immunoSEQ multiplex PCR assay. The table was pulled from immuneACCESS by TCRdb, which kept in-frame rearrangements only. Such tables lose some clones; where checked, under half of the loss comes from unresolved V genes, and the rest has no known cause. The sample profile shows 150,000 to 200,000 clones; about 82% of them were found once. The ten largest account for about 8.8% of the sample. The sequencing sample was made of peripheral blood. Receptors were obtained from a woman of 80 years or more with COVID-19, enrolled during active disease.

The chain uses TRBV5-5 and TRBJ1-3; D is perhaps TRBD1 (5 bases). The V gene's germline CDR1 is SGHKS and CDR2 YYEKEE (reference sequence). This CDR3 contains 14 residues. Deletions cut 4 bases from V and 10 bases from J, with 18 bases between. The CDR3: CASSRQGPEGTIYF. DNA of the CDR3: TGTGCCAGCAGCCGGCAGGGCCCAGAAGGGACCATATATTTT.

This chain uses TRBV7-8 with TRBJ1-5; 7 bases line up with TRBD1. With 0 bases clipped from V and 3 bases from J, the junction kept 8 bases outside the gene matches. In germline, CDR1 is SGHVS, CDR2 FQNEAQ. This CDR3 is built from 17 residues. CDR3 in DNA: TGTGCCAGCAGCTTAGCTCTCGGGGACAGAATCAATCAGCCCCAGCATTTT. Translation: CASSLALGDRINQPQHF.

This chain connects TRBV11-2 to TRBJ1-6; D gene uncertain. CDR1 and CDR2 from the germline V gene are SGHAT and FQNNGV. This CDR3 contains 15 residues. The V gene lost 3 bases and the J gene lost 2 bases, with 8 bases spanning the gap. The CDR3: CASSLGGTYNSPLHF. DNA of the CDR3: TGTGCCAGCAGCTTGGGCGGGACCTATAATTCACCCCTCCACTTT.